This T cell receptor (beta chain) was sequenced during a study of T cells after yellow fever vaccination. This clonotype has ten or more counts. TCRdb redid the calling of the 5' RACE reads with MiXCR, one entry per CDR3 protein. This table has 250,000 to 300,000 distinct CDR3 sequences, about 5.2% appearing once. V lost 1 base and J 5 bases, leaving 14 bases between the germline ends. CDR1 is SSHAT, CDR2 FNYEAQ, per germline (reference sequence). The CDR3 is made up of 15 amino acids. The specimen comprised CD4+ T cells sorted from PBMCs, sampled on the day of the yellow fever booster vaccination. The sequence was obtained from a man aged 18 to 30 who received the YFV17D yellow fever vaccine. The chain carries TRBV7-7 and TRBJ2-5; no clear D. The CDR3 DNA reads as TGTGCCAGCAGCTTAGTACGCGGTTTGGGTGAGACCCAGTACTTC. Protein: CASSLVRGLGETQYF.